Listed here are 10 T cell receptor beta chains from one sample, sequenced in a study of blood T cell repertoires in COVID-19. The protocol was immunoSEQ multiplex PCR, while the TCRdb copy is restricted to in-frame clones and leaves out a portion. This table has about 100,000 clones, almost 80% appearing once. Sequenced sample: peripheral blood. These receptor sequences come from a woman aged 65 to 85 with acute or convalescent COVID-19.

The gene calls are TRBV19 and TRBJ1-6; TRBD1 is a possible D gene (5 bases). The CDR3 spans 15 residues. V was trimmed by 7 bases and J by 0 bases, leaving 10 bases between them. Germline values: CDR1 LNHDA, CDR2 SQIVND (reference sequence). The CDR3 coding sequence is TGTGCCAGTAAGGGGATGAGCTCCTATAATTCACCCCTCCACTTT. This sequence encodes CASKGMSSYNSPLHF.

This chain connects TRBV7-8 to TRBJ2-1, with D possibly matching TRBD1 (5 bases). This CDR3 is built from 14 residues. V was pared by 5 bases and J by 3 bases, with 11 bases between. Per the germline V gene, CDR1 is SGHVS and CDR2 is FQNEAQ. The CDR3 DNA follows: TGTGCCAGCAGCGGAAGGGGCCTCTACAATGAGCAGTTCTTC. Translated, it gives CASSGRGLYNEQFF.

V and J are TRBV5-1 and TRBJ2-3; D may be TRBD1 (5 bases). Trimming shortened V by 0 bases and J by 0 bases, and 11 bases separated the two germline ends. Germline V gene sequence: CDR1 SGHRS, CDR2 YFSETQ. The CDR3 has 16 amino acids. Written as DNA, the CDR3 is TGCGCCAGCAGCTTGGAAGGACAACCTAGCACAGATACGCAGTATTTT. The encoded protein is CASSLEGQPSTDTQYF.

The chain combines TRBV14 with TRBJ2-2; maybe TRBD2 (5 bases). The germline V and J ends were trimmed by 4 bases and 5 bases, with 11 bases remaining between them. In germline, CDR1 is SGHDN, CDR2 FVKESK. This CDR3 comprises 14 residues. Written as DNA, the CDR3 is TGTGCCAGCAGCCTACGCCGCGGGACCGGGGAGCTGTTTTTT. Its translation: CASSLRRGTGELFF.

The chain links TRBV2 to TRBJ1-1; D is possibly TRBD1 (6 bases). Looked up from germline, CDR1 is SNHLY and CDR2 is FYNNEI. Trimming took 6 bases from V and 1 from J, leaving 12 bases between them. This CDR3 is built from 14 residues. The CDR3 DNA follows: TGTGCCAGCAGGGACAGAGCCCAGAACACTGAAGCTTTCTTT. Translation gives CASRDRAQNTEAFF.

The chain employs TRBV4-3 and TRBJ2-2, with a possible D match to TRBD2 (5 bases). The germline V gene has CDR1 LGHNA and CDR2 YSLEER. The V end was cut by 0 bases, the J end by 5 bases, with 10 bases between. The CDR3 is made up of 15 amino acids. This CDR3 is CASSQDSPGTGELFF. CDR3 nucleotides: TGCGCCAGCAGCCAAGATAGCCCGGGAACCGGGGAGCTGTTTTTT.

The chain uses TRBV9 and TRBJ2-5, with 15 bases fitting TRBD2. Germline V lookup: CDR1 SGDLS, CDR2 YYNGEE. Trimming took 3 bases from V and 4 from J; bases not matched to a gene: 7. The CDR3 is 17 residues long. CDR3 nucleotides: TGTGCCAGCAGCGCCCAAGGACTAGCGGGGGGGCTAGAGACCCAGTACTTC. Translated, it gives CASSAQGLAGGLETQYF.

The rearrangement uses TRBV29-1 and TRBJ1-1, with a weak D call TRBD1 (5 bases). The germline V and J ends were trimmed by 8 bases and 3 bases, with 19 bases remaining between them. This CDR3 contains 14 residues. Germline values: CDR1 SQVTM, CDR2 ANQGSEA. The CDR3 loop is CSPQGLDRDTEAFF. DNA for the CDR3: TGCAGCCCCCAGGGATTGGACCGGGACACTGAAGCTTTCTTT.

This sequence joins TRBV2 and TRBJ2-1; perhaps TRBD1 as D (6 bases). Germline assignment: CDR1 SNHLY and CDR2 FYNNEI. This CDR3 has 14 residues. Between the trimmed V and J ends, which lost 4 bases and 5 bases, there was a span of 12 bases. CDR3 coding DNA: TGTGCCAGCAGTGCGCAGACAGGAAACAATGAGCAGTTCTTC. Its protein product is CASSAQTGNNEQFF.

The chain combines TRBV3-1 (or the pseudogene TRBV3-2) with TRBJ1-6, with 8 positions matching TRBD1. Germline CDR1 and CDR2: LGHDT and YNNKEL (reference sequence). The CDR3 contains 17 residues. Trimming cost V 4 bases and J 10 bases; bases outside gene matches: 15. CDR3 coding DNA: TGTGCCAGCAGCCCTTATCCAGGGGGCGCAACGGGATCACCCCTCCACTTT. Amino acids: CASSPYPGGATGSPLHF.